This entry describes one T cell receptor beta chain. These data originate in a study of control samples from healthy donors and cancer patients. The CDR3 is 16 amino acids. Germline lookup yields CDR1 LGHDT and CDR2 YNNKEL (reference sequence). Trimming took 5 bases from V and 12 from J; bases not matched to a gene: 17. The protocol was immunoSEQ multiplex PCR, while the TCRdb copy is restricted to in-frame clones and leaves out a portion. Of roughly 98,000 clones listed, roughly 78% are singletons. V is TRBV3-1 (or the pseudogene TRBV3-2) and J is TRBJ2-1; 9 bases line up with TRBD2. The sequence derives from a woman aged 60-75 years in good health. Input material: blood. CDR3 coding DNA: TGTGCCAGCAGCAATAGCGGGGGCCGACGAACAGAAGGGCAGTTCTTC. It is translated as CASSNSGGRRTEGQFF.